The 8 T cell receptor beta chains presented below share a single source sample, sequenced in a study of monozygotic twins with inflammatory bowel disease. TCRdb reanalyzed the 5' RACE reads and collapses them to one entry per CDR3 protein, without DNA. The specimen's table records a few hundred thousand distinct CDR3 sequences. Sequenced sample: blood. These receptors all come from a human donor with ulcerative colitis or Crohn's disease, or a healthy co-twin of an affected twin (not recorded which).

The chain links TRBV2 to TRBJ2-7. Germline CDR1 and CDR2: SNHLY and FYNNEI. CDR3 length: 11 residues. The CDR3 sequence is CASSDTYEQYF. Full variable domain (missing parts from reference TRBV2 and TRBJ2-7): EPEVTQTPSHQVTQMGQEVILRCVPISNHLYFYWYRQILGQKVEFLVSFYNNEISEKSEIFDDQFSVERPDGSNFTLKIRSTKLEDSAMYFCASSDTYEQYFGPGTRLTVT.

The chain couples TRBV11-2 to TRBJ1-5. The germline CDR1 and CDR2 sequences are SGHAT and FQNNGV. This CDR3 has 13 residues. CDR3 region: CASSADRNQPQHF.

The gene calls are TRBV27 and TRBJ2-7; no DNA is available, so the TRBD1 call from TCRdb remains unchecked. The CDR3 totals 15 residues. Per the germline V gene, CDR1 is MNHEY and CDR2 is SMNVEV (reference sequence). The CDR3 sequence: CASSSGGYSSYEQYF.

CDR3 in amino acids: CAISGTDKSPLHF. The rearrangement links TRBV10-3 to TRBJ1-6; TCRdb outputs TRBD1, but without DNA this stays unchecked. Germline V lookup: CDR1 ENHRY, CDR2 SYGVKD. The CDR3 is 13 amino acids.

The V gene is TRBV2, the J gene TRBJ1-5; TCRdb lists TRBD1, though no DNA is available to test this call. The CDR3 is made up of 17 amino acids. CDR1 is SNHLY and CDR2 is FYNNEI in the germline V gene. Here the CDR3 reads CASSSLQDRGGGQPQHF.

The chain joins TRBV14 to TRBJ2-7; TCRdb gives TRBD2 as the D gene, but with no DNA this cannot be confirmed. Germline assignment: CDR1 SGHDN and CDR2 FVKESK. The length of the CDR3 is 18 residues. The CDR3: CASSLSRFPGYNPHEQYF.

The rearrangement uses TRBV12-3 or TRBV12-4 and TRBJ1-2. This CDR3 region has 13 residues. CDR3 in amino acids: CASRLGGEEGYTF.

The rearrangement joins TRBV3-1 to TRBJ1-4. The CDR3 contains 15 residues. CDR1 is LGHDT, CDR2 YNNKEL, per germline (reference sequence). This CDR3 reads CASSPVGATNEKLFF.